This TCR beta chain was recovered during a study of Ad26.COV2.S vaccination and SARS-CoV-2 variants. The treatment is: about 20 received Ad26.COV2.S at low or high dose, single or two shots; 5 received placebo; per-sample allocation not given. Repertoires come from day 63 after the first vaccine or placebo injection. The shot given was an Ad26 vector that makes Wuhan-strain SARS-CoV-2 spike. CDR1 is LNHDA, CDR2 SQIVND, per germline (reference sequence). Between the trimmed V and J ends, which lost 10 bases and 3 bases, there was a span of 18 bases. This CDR3 is 14 amino acids long. Libraries were prepared by immunoSEQ multiplex PCR; TCRdb keeps only in-frame clonotypes and omits some of them. Among roughly 460,000 clones listed, 89% were seen once. This clone was seen only once.

The chain uses TRBV19 and TRBJ1-1; weak D call: TRBD1 (5 bases). The source was peripheral blood, collected in a trial of Ad26.COV2.S vaccine versus placebo. The source is a person between 18 and 59 years old who received the Ad26.COV2.S COVID-19 vaccine or a placebo. The CDR3 nucleotides read TGTGCCATTCGCCGGGACTCAACATACACTGAAGCTTTCTTT. Its protein is CAIRRDSTYTEAFF.